These T cell receptor beta chains were read from a single sample in a study of blood T cell repertoires in COVID-19. This table comes from immunoSEQ multiplex PCR, and its TCRdb copy is limited to in-frame clones, with some not included. The repertoire holds a few hundred thousand clones, about 88% seen once, with 0.9% to 1.5% in the top ten. The sequenced sample consisted of PBMCs or T cells enriched from blood (not recorded which). Receptors originate from a woman between 18 and 30 years old who had recovered from COVID-19. CDR3s include the opening cysteine and the closing phenylalanine or tryptophan. A D gene is named only where the DNA matches it firmly. Expanded clones are given a class, and other clones once, few, many or no size at all.

V gene	J gene	clone size	D gene	CDR3 protein	CDR3 DNA
TRBV5-1	TRBJ2-7	-	TRBD1	CASSATETGTYEQYF	TGCGCCAGCAGCGCAACGGAGACAGGGACCTACGAGCAGTACTTC
TRBV19	TRBJ2-7	-	-	CASSPYAGNYEQYF	TGTGCCAGTAGTCCCTATGCGGGCAACTACGAGCAGTACTTC
TRBV18	TRBJ2-2	-	TRBD1	CASSPARGQVTGELFF	TGTGCCAGCTCACCTGCTAGGGGGCAGGTCACCGGGGAGCTGTTTTTT
TRBV11-3	TRBJ2-1	-	TRBD1	CASSRGQGAHNEQFF	TGTGCCAGCAGCCGGGGACAGGGGGCACACAATGAGCAGTTCTTC
TRBV3-1/TRBV3-2	TRBJ1-2	once	-	CASSHGQTNYGYTF	TGTGCCAGCAGCCACGGACAGACAAACTATGGCTACACCTTC
TRBV7-9	TRBJ1-2	-	TRBD1	CASSSMTGSVGYTF	TGTGCCAGCAGCTCAATGACAGGGTCAGTTGGCTACACCTTC
TRBV5-1	TRBJ2-3	-	-	CASSLRDTQYF	TGCGCCAGCAGCTTGCGGGATACGCAGTATTTT
TRBV6-5	TRBJ2-3	once	TRBD2	CASRGTSSTDTQYF	TGTGCCAGCAGGGGGACTAGTAGCACAGATACGCAGTATTTT
TRBV3-1/TRBV3-2	TRBJ2-5	-	-	CASSQLGRVTKTQYF	TGTGCCAGCAGCCAATTAGGCAGGGTGACGAAGACCCAGTACTTC
TRBV10-1	TRBJ1-2	-	TRBD1	CASSEGTGGNYYGYTF	TGCGCCAGCAGTGAAGGGACAGGGGGGAATTACTATGGCTACACCTTC
TRBV3-1/TRBV3-2	TRBJ2-1	-	-	CASSQIYIGGPRNEQFF	TGTGCCAGCAGCCAAATCTATATCGGGGGTCCTAGGAATGAGCAGTTCTTC
TRBV27	TRBJ1-1	-	-	CASSLKTEMNTEAFF	TGTGCCAGCAGTTTAAAGACAGAAATGAACACTGAAGCTTTCTTT
TRBV2	TRBJ1-6	-	-	CASSENRNSPLHF	TGTGCCAGCAGTGAGAATCGGAATTCACCCCTCCACTTT
TRBV9	TRBJ2-1	-	-	CASSPQGDHEQFF	TGTGCCAGCAGCCCCCAAGGGGATCATGAGCAGTTCTTC
TRBV30	TRBJ1-1	-	TRBD1	CAWNAGGNTEAFF	TGTGCCTGGAATGCAGGGGGCAACACTGAAGCTTTCTTT
TRBV6-2/TRBV6-3	TRBJ1-6	-	-	CASSARQNSPLHF	TGTGCCAGCAGTGCCAGACAGAATTCACCCCTCCACTTT
TRBV9	TRBJ1-1	-	-	CASSPGQPGEAFF	TGTGCCAGCAGCCCAGGACAGCCTGGAGAAGCTTTCTTT
TRBV2	TRBJ1-2	-	-	CASSERKGFPGYTF	TGTGCCAGCAGTGAACGCAAGGGGTTTCCTGGCTACACCTTC
TRBV10-3	TRBJ2-1	-	-	CAISESLASYNEQFF	TGTGCCATCAGTGAGTCGCTAGCTTCCTACAATGAGCAGTTCTTC
TRBV6-5	TRBJ2-7	once	TRBD1	CASSPTGAEQYF	TGTGCCAGCAGTCCGACAGGGGCCGAGCAGTACTTC
TRBV25-1	TRBJ2-5	-	TRBD2	CASSDVLAGSETQYF	TGTGCCAGCAGTGATGTTCTAGCGGGGTCGGAGACCCAGTACTTC
TRBV9	TRBJ1-1	-	TRBD1	CASSTGQGGTEAFF	TGTGCCAGCAGCACAGGACAGGGGGGGACTGAAGCTTTCTTT
TRBV10-1	TRBJ2-3	-	-	CADMYTQYF	TGCGCAGACATGTATACGCAGTATTTT
TRBV25-1	TRBJ2-7	-	-	CAVIGPRGLYEQYF	TGTGCCGTCATCGGTCCGCGGGGGCTCTACGAGCAGTACTTC
TRBV19	TRBJ2-7	once	TRBD1	CASSMTGTGGYEQYF	TGTGCCAGTAGTATGACCGGGACAGGGGGCTACGAGCAGTACTTC
TRBV27	TRBJ1-1	-	-	CASSLQGNTEAFF	TGTGCCAGCAGTTTACAGGGTAACACTGAAGCTTTCTTT
TRBV7-3	TRBJ2-7	-	TRBD1	CASGTGGRYEQYF	TGTGCCAGTGGCACAGGGGGCCGCTACGAGCAGTACTTC
TRBV13	TRBJ2-7	-	TRBD1	CASSLSDRGFYEQYF	TGTGCCAGCAGCTTATCGGACAGGGGATTCTACGAGCAGTACTTC
TRBV27	TRBJ2-2	-	-	CASSLLAGELFF	TGTGCCAGCAGTCTACTCGCCGGGGAGCTGTTTTTT
TRBV25-1	TRBJ2-2	-	TRBD1	CASSAAWGQGNGELFF	TGTGCCAGCAGTGCGGCTTGGGGACAGGGCAACGGGGAGCTGTTTTTT
TRBV24-1	TRBJ1-5	-	-	CATIATVINSNQPQHF	TGTGCCACCATCGCTACCGTCATAAATAGCAATCAGCCCCAGCATTTT
TRBV5-1	TRBJ1-4	-	-	CASSEGATNEKLFF	TGCGCCAGCAGCGAGGGTGCAACTAATGAAAAACTGTTTTTT
TRBV9	TRBJ2-1	-	TRBD2	CASSVDSGVNEQFF	TGTGCCAGCAGCGTTGATAGCGGGGTCAATGAGCAGTTCTTC
TRBV27	TRBJ1-1	-	-	CASSFGWGGDTEAFF	TGTGCCAGCAGTTTCGGGTGGGGAGGGGACACTGAAGCTTTCTTT
TRBV3-1/TRBV3-2	TRBJ1-4	-	-	CASSQMGRTANEKLFF	TGTGCCAGCAGCCAAATGGGGAGGACGGCTAATGAAAAACTGTTTTTT
TRBV6-2/TRBV6-3	TRBJ2-1	-	TRBD1	CASSYSARGLGNEQFF	TGTGCCAGCAGTTACTCGGCCAGGGGGCTGGGCAATGAGCAGTTCTTC
TRBV7-6	TRBJ2-2	-	-	CASRDPGGPTGELFF	TGTGCCAGCAGGGACCCGGGGGGCCCCACCGGGGAGCTGTTTTTT
TRBV6-1	TRBJ2-7	once	-	CASSEAEGRAYEQYF	TGTGCCAGCAGTGAAGCAGAGGGTAGGGCCTACGAGCAGTACTTC
TRBV27	TRBJ2-2	once	TRBD2	CASRGDMNTGELFF	TGTGCCAGCCGGGGGGATATGAACACCGGGGAGCTGTTTTTT
TRBV5-1	TRBJ1-1	-	-	CASSSRPGANTEAFF	TGCGCCAGCAGCTCACGACCGGGAGCGAACACTGAAGCTTTCTTT